These T cell receptor beta chains were read from a single sample in a study of cytomegalovirus exposure and HLA in healthy donors. Generated by immunoSEQ multiplex PCR, the TCRdb table keeps only in-frame clones and is missing some. The sample includes under 150,000 clones, around 75% of them seen just once. Sequenced material: PBMCs. These receptors were collected from a man aged 30 to 45 in good health and CMV-seronegative. Both conserved end residues are part of each CDR3. The D gene is left open where the match is weak. Clone sizes are given selectively: once, few, many, or a class where the clone is expanded.

clone_size,cdr3_length,d_call,v_call,j_call,cdr3_aa,cdr3_nt
.,14,.,TRBV18,TRBJ1-2,CASSPQEAIPGYTF,TGTGCCAGCTCACCACAGGAGGCTATCCCTGGCTACACCTTC
.,15,.,TRBV4-3,TRBJ1-4,CASSQEGQGNEKLFF,TGCGCCAGCAGCCAAGAGGGCCAGGGGAATGAAAAACTGTTTTTT
.,14,.,TRBV14,TRBJ2-5,CASSQSRGQETQYF,TGTGCCAGCAGCCAAAGCAGGGGCCAAGAGACCCAGTACTTC
.,16,.,TRBV10-1,TRBJ1-5,CASRIWRGGLSQPQHF,TGCGCCAGCAGGATTTGGAGGGGGGGATTATCCCAGCCCCAGCATTTT
.,11,.,TRBV29-1,TRBJ1-2,CSVGENYGYTF,TGCAGCGTCGGAGAAAACTATGGCTACACCTTC
.,12,.,TRBV11-3,TRBJ1-3,CASSARDKPIYF,TGTGCCAGCAGCGCTCGAGATAAGCCCATATATTTT
.,18,.,TRBV9,TRBJ2-2,CASSVGPIGGAAPGELFF,TGTGCCAGCAGCGTAGGGCCAATTGGGGGGGCAGCCCCCGGGGAGCTGTTTTTT
.,14,.,TRBV4-3,TRBJ2-3,CASSQGRATDTQYF,TGCGCCAGCAGCCAAGGGAGGGCCACAGATACGCAGTATTTT
.,16,.,TRBV5-4,TRBJ2-5,CASSLGGGTGAETQYF,TGTGCCAGCAGCTTAGGGGGCGGGACTGGGGCGGAGACCCAGTACTTC
.,14,.,TRBV5-5,TRBJ2-7,CASSLGPDSYEQYF,TGTGCCAGCAGCTTGGGCCCCGACAGCTACGAGCAGTACTTC
.,14,.,TRBV30,TRBJ1-1,CAWSVGGGGTEAFF,TGTGCCTGGAGTGTCGGGGGTGGGGGCACTGAAGCTTTCTTT
.,15,.,TRBV27,TRBJ1-6,CASSLGTLGNSPLHF,TGTGCCAGCAGTTTGGGGACTTTAGGGAATTCACCCCTCCACTTT
once,17,TRBD2,TRBV6-4,TRBJ2-5,CASSGTSGGPAGETQYF,TGTGCCAGCAGTGGGACTAGCGGGGGGCCCGCGGGGGAGACCCAGTACTTC
.,14,TRBD1,TRBV7-2,TRBJ1-6,CASSLEGAGSPLHF,TGTGCCAGCAGCTTAGAGGGGGCTGGTTCACCCCTCCACTTT
once,15,TRBD2,TRBV7-2,TRBJ2-2,CASSEPGLAPAELFF,TGTGCCAGCAGCGAGCCGGGACTAGCCCCTGCGGAGCTGTTTTTT
.,14,.,TRBV19,TRBJ2-5,CASSIRQQQETQYF,TGTGCCAGTAGTATAAGACAGCAACAAGAGACCCAGTACTTC
.,14,.,TRBV19,TRBJ1-2,CASSIQGPPDGYTF,TGTGCCAGTAGTATCCAGGGTCCCCCCGATGGCTACACCTTC
.,14,.,TRBV7-3,TRBJ1-1,CASSLQGGWTEAFF,TGTGCCAGCAGCTTACAGGGAGGATGGACTGAAGCTTTCTTT